These T cell receptor beta chains were read from a single sample in a study of T cell responses to AZD1222 COVID-19 vaccine. Method: immunoSEQ multiplex PCR; TCRdb's copy keeps in-frame clones and lacks some. This sample has approximately 150,000 clones, with more than 80% found just once. Specimen: peripheral blood, collected on day 0 of AZD1222 vaccination. The receptors were gathered from an adult in good health. Both conserved end residues are part of each CDR3. The D gene is left open where the match is weak. For some rows the clone size is stated as once, few or many, or as a class when expanded; others skip it.

>TRBD1|TRBV29-1|once|TRBJ2-7
CSVPGTGTYEQYF
TGCAGCGTTCCCGGGACAGGGACCTACGAGCAGTACTTC
>NA|TRBV27|once|TRBJ1-4
CASSPPASLNEKLFF
TGTGCCAGCAGTCCCCCAGCAAGTCTTAATGAAAAACTGTTTTTT
>NA|TRBV7-8|NA|TRBJ1-2
CASSPSPLSNYGYTF
TGTGCCAGCAGCCCCTCGCCGCTCAGTAACTATGGCTACACCTTC
>NA|TRBV10-3|NA|TRBJ1-1
CAISEYGVNTEAFF
TGTGCCATCAGTGAGTATGGCGTGAACACTGAAGCTTTCTTT
>TRBD2|TRBV10-3|few|TRBJ2-3
CAISGAGEYAQYF
TGTGCCATCAGTGGAGCGGGGGAATACGCGCAGTATTTT
>NA|TRBV4-1|NA|TRBJ1-5
CASSQPGNQPQHF
TGCGCCAGCAGCCAACCGGGGAATCAGCCCCAGCATTTT
>TRBD1|TRBV6-2/TRBV6-3|NA|TRBJ2-7
CASSYETGQGAREQYF
TGTGCCAGCAGTTACGAGACCGGACAGGGGGCGAGAGAGCAGTACTTC
>NA|TRBV4-1|NA|TRBJ1-5
CASSLADSEPQHF
TGCGCCAGCAGCTTGGCAGATAGTGAGCCCCAGCATTTT
>NA|TRBV6-2/TRBV6-3|NA|TRBJ1-2
CASSYSELSATDGYTF
TGTGCCAGCAGTTACTCGGAGTTGTCGGCGACTGATGGCTACACCTTC
>NA|TRBV21-1|NA|TRBJ2-1
CASSKLGASSCPMGYNEQFF
TGTGCCAGCAGCAAGTTGGGGGCTAGTTCATGCCCTATGGGCTACAATGAGCAGTTCTTC
>NA|TRBV4-2|NA|TRBJ2-1
CASSQEYRDIQPGFF
TGTGCCAGCAGCCAAGAGTACCGGGACATCCAACCGGGGTTCTTC
>NA|TRBV18|NA|TRBJ1-2
CASSSDIYGYTF
TGTGCCAGCTCATCGGACATCTATGGCTACACCTTC
>TRBD2|TRBV27|NA|TRBJ2-7
CASSLPSGQGEQYF
TGTGCCAGCAGTTTGCCTAGCGGGCAGGGAGAGCAGTACTTC
>NA|TRBV6-5|NA|TRBJ1-2
CASSYSWQEDGYTF
TGTGCCAGCAGTTACTCGTGGCAGGAGGATGGCTACACCTTC
>NA|TRBV7-9|once|TRBJ1-1
CASSQVPGLTTEAFF
TGTGCCAGCAGCCAAGTCCCCGGGTTAACGACTGAAGCTTTCTTT
>TRBD1|TRBV6-5|NA|TRBJ2-5
CASSTQGQGPETQYF
TGTGCCAGCAGTACCCAGGGACAGGGGCCGGAGACCCAGTACTTC
>TRBD1|TRBV7-2|NA|TRBJ1-3
CASSEGTGAGRGNTIYF
TGTGCCAGCAGCGAAGGGACAGGGGCTGGTCGTGGAAACACCATATATTTT
>TRBD1|TRBV10-2|NA|TRBJ1-2
CASSESSGTGLYGYTF
TGCGCCAGCAGTGAGTCCTCCGGGACAGGGTTATATGGCTACACCTTC
>NA|TRBV11-2|NA|TRBJ2-5
CASGYQETQYF
TGTGCCAGCGGGTACCAAGAGACCCAGTACTTC
>NA|TRBV19|NA|TRBJ2-1
CASSPTSSSYNEQFF
TGTGCCAGTAGTCCTACTTCAAGCTCCTACAATGAGCAGTTCTTC
>NA|TRBV28|NA|TRBJ1-6
CASSLGATPPPLHF
TGTGCCAGCAGTTTAGGGGCCACCCCTCCACCCCTCCACTTT
>NA|TRBV19|NA|TRBJ1-5
CASHNRESQPQHF
TGTGCCAGCCACAATCGGGAGTCTCAGCCCCAGCATTTT
>NA|TRBV6-2/TRBV6-3|once|TRBJ2-3
CASSRADTQYF
TGTGCCAGCAGTAGGGCAGATACGCAGTATTTT
>TRBD1|TRBV29-1|NA|TRBJ1-2
CSETLDRGLNYGYTF
TGCAGCGAAACCCTCGACAGGGGACTTAACTATGGCTACACCTTC
>NA|TRBV19|NA|TRBJ1-3
CASSIDRRQTVSGNTIYF
TGTGCCAGTAGTATAGACCGCCGACAGACCGTCTCTGGAAACACCATATATTTT
>NA|TRBV19|once|TRBJ2-7
CASSIDARVSYEQYF
TGTGCCAGTAGTATAGATGCCCGGGTTTCCTACGAGCAGTACTTC
>NA|TRBV5-5|NA|TRBJ1-2
CASSLGGLLYGYTF
TGTGCCAGCAGCTTGGGGGGGCTCCTCTATGGCTACACCTTC
>NA|TRBV3-1/TRBV3-2|NA|TRBJ1-2
CASSQAPYGNYGYTF
TGTGCCAGCAGCCAAGCACCGTACGGGAACTATGGCTACACCTTC
>TRBD2|TRBV25-1|NA|TRBJ2-7
CASSRSGTSYEQYF
TGTGCCAGTAGCCGTAGCGGGACGTCCTACGAGCAGTACTTC
>NA|TRBV4-1|NA|TRBJ1-4
CASSQGHGRGEKLFF
TGCGCCAGCAGCCAAGGGCATGGAAGAGGTGAAAAACTGTTTTTT
>NA|TRBV6-1|NA|TRBJ2-2
CASSDDAPTGELFF
TGTGCCAGCAGTGATGACGCCCCCACCGGGGAGCTGTTTTTT
>TRBD1|TRBV7-9|NA|TRBJ1-4
CASSTRGRGATNEKLFF
TGTGCCAGCAGCACGAGGGGGCGCGGGGCAACTAATGAAAAACTGTTTTTT
>NA|TRBV24-1|NA|TRBJ2-1
CATSDFDREQFF
TGTGCCACCAGTGATTTCGACAGGGAGCAGTTCTTC
>NA|TRBV7-2|NA|TRBJ2-2
CASSLAYRSSRGTGELFF
TGTGCCAGCAGCTTAGCGTACCGTTCTAGCAGAGGGACCGGGGAGCTGTTTTTT
>NA|TRBV7-2|NA|TRBJ2-1
CASSSLGYNEQFF
TGTGCCAGCAGCTCCCTTGGCTACAATGAGCAGTTCTTC
>TRBD2|TRBV11-2|NA|TRBJ2-7
CASSLGGRTSSEQYF
TGTGCCAGCAGCTTAGGGGGAAGGACTAGCTCCGAGCAGTACTTC
>TRBD1|TRBV19|NA|TRBJ2-7
CASSILGTGTYEQYF
TGTGCCAGTAGTATACTCGGGACAGGGACCTACGAGCAGTACTTC
>TRBD1|TRBV6-6|NA|TRBJ1-6
CASRGTQGAHSSPLHF
TGTGCCAGCAGGGGAACGCAGGGGGCTCACTCTTCACCCCTCCACTTT
>TRBD1|TRBV19|NA|TRBJ1-5
CASSVTGFSNQPQHF
TGTGCCAGTAGCGTGACAGGGTTTAGCAATCAGCCCCAGCATTTT
>TRBD2|TRBV9|NA|TRBJ2-3
CASSVGSGGTQYF
TGTGCCAGCAGCGTAGGGTCGGGAGGTACGCAGTATTTT
>NA|TRBV9|NA|TRBJ2-5
CASSVDPRGQETQYF
TGTGCCAGCAGCGTAGATCCCAGGGGCCAAGAGACCCAGTACTTC